What follows are 12 T cell receptor beta chains derived from one specimen sequenced in a study of blood T cell repertoires in COVID-19. Sequencing was performed with immunoSEQ multiplex PCR; in TCRdb, only in-frame clones are kept and a portion is missing. The profile covers 200,000 to 300,000 clones, with about 85% appearing a single time and roughly 4% taken by the ten largest. Sequencing was done on a sample of peripheral blood. The receptors come from a man in his 60s with acute or convalescent COVID-19.

The chain carries TRBV27 and TRBJ1-1; 8 nucleotides line up with TRBD1. Losses at the gene ends were 10 bases for V and 0 bases for J; bases not matched to a gene: 10. Germline CDR1 is MNHEY and CDR2 is SMNVEV (reference sequence). This CDR3 region has 15 residues. The CDR3 protein is CATHSDRGLNTEAFF. CDR3 DNA: TGTGCCACTCATTCTGACAGGGGATTGAACACTGAAGCTTTCTTT.

In DNA, the CDR3 is TGTGCCAGCAGCTTGGTCGGGACTGACAATGAGCAGTTCTTC. Translating gives CASSLVGTDNEQFF. The V gene is TRBV5-6, the J gene TRBJ2-1; perhaps TRBD2 as D (6 bases). The CDR3 loop spans 14 amino acids. Per the germline V gene, CDR1 is SGHDT and CDR2 is YYEEEE. V lost 0 bases to trimming and J lost 5 bases, with 9 bases between them. The entire variable domain, with the rest obtained from reference TRBV5-6 and TRBJ2-1, is as follows: DAGVTQSPTHLIKTRGQQVTLRCSPKSGHDTVSWYQQALGQGPQFIFQYYEEEERQRGNFPDRFSGHQFPNYSSELNVNALLLGDSALYLCASSLVGTDNEQFFGPGTRLTVL.

The chain combines TRBV2 with TRBJ1-4; 10 nucleotides line up with TRBD1. This CDR3 has 17 amino acids. J lost 2 bases, V lost 9 bases, and 12 bases had no gene match. The germline gives CDR1 SNHLY, CDR2 FYNNEI. CDR3 bases: TGTGCCAGTAGGGGCCCGGACAGGGGGACGACTAATGAAAAACTGTTTTTT. It is translated as CASRGPDRGTTNEKLFF.

This chain uses TRBV5-3 with TRBJ2-5; TRBD2 matches at 12 bases. TRBV5-3 is given ORF status, its function remaining uncertain. The CDR3 contains 15 residues. The V gene end was trimmed by 4 bases and the J gene end by 2 bases; junction bases not matched to a gene: 3. The CDR3 region has the DNA TGTGCCAGAAGCGCCCTAGCGGGAGGGCAAGAGACCCAGTACTTC. Its translation is CARSALAGGQETQYF.

The rearrangement joins TRBV19 to TRBJ2-7, with 9 nucleotides matching TRBD2. The CDR3 is made up of 16 amino acids. Germline-derived CDR1 and CDR2 are LNHDA and SQIVND (reference sequence). After removal of 7 bases from V and 9 bases from J, the junction contained 19 bases not matched to a gene. The CDR3 loop reads CASILTSGSSVCGQYF. The CDR3 nucleotides read TGTGCCAGTATCCTGACTAGCGGCTCGTCAGTATGCGGGCAGTACTTC.

V is TRBV2 and J is TRBJ2-2; TRBD1 matches at 8 bases. This CDR3 has 15 amino acids. The V and J ends lost 10 bases and 4 bases, in that order; junction bases with no gene match: 11. Germline-derived CDR1 and CDR2 are SNHLY and FYNNEI. DNA for the CDR3: TGTGCCACTCCGTTTGGGGACAGGACCACCGGGGAGCTGTTTTTT. It specifies CATPFGDRTTGELFF.

The CDR3 nucleotides read TGTGCCAGCAGTCTCTCCGCTGAAGCTTTCTTT. Protein sequence: CASSLSAEAFF. This sequence joins TRBV6-5 and TRBJ1-1; D is unresolved. The CDR3 length is 11 residues. V was pared by 5 bases and J by 6 bases, with 7 bases between. Germline CDR1 and CDR2: MNHEY and SVGAGI.

The chain is built from TRBV19 and TRBJ2-1; 11 nucleotides match TRBD2. The CDR3 is 16 residues long. V was clipped by 10 bases and J by 0 bases; unmatched bases: 8. Germline CDR1 and CDR2: LNHDA and SQIVND (reference sequence). The CDR3 nucleotides are TGTGCCACCCAGAGGACTAGCGGGCCCTCCTACAATGAGCAGTTCTTC. It yields the protein CATQRTSGPSYNEQFF.

The chain recombines TRBV4-2 with TRBJ1-2; TRBD1 aligns across 8 bases. Germline V CDR1 and CDR2: LGHNA, YNFKEQ. The junction had 17 bases not matched to a gene; V was cut back by 0 bases and J by 8 bases. CDR3 length: 18 amino acids. DNA for the CDR3: TGTGCCAGCAGCCAAGACCGACTTATTCAGACAGGGGAGGAGGGCTACACCTTC. Its translation: CASSQDRLIQTGEEGYTF.

The chain is built from TRBV14 and TRBJ1-2; 7 bases align to TRBD1. Germline V gives CDR1 SGHDN, CDR2 FVKESK. The CDR3 is 13 amino acids. Losses at the gene ends were 4 bases for V and 8 bases for J; bases not matched to a gene: 7. The CDR3, as DNA: TGTGCCAGCAGCCCCAGGGGGACATGGGGCTACACCTTC. Its protein is CASSPRGTWGYTF.

V and J are TRBV6-5 and TRBJ2-3; TRBD2 is a possible D gene (5 bases). The CDR3 is 12 residues long. V was cut by 8 bases and J by 5 bases, with 11 bases left in between. Germline CDR1 reads MNHEY; CDR2 reads SVGAGI. In DNA, the CDR3 is TGTGCCAGCGAGTTTCGGGGAGATACGCAGTATTTT. Encoded protein: CASEFRGDTQYF.

The V call is TRBV11-2, the J call TRBJ2-6; 9 bases agree with TRBD2. Trimming took 5 bases from V and 1 from J; bases not matched to a gene: 6. Germline V CDR1 and CDR2: SGHAT, FQNNGV. The CDR3 length is 17 residues. This chain's CDR3 is CASSPWTSESGANVLTF. The CDR3 DNA reads TGTGCCAGCAGCCCGTGGACTAGCGAGTCTGGGGCCAACGTCCTGACTTTC.